Listed below are T cell receptor beta chains from one sample, sequenced in a study of T cell responses to AZD1222 COVID-19 vaccine. The method was immunoSEQ multiplex PCR; TCRdb's version includes in-frame clones alone and lacks a portion of them. The data show some 96,000 clones, 85% to 90% seen once. Material: peripheral blood, obtained on day 0 of AZD1222 vaccination. Receptor source: an adult in good health. Each CDR3 is given with its conserved first and last residue. The D gene is left open where the match is weak. Some rows have no size entry. The others give once, few or many, or a class for an expanded clone.

cdr3_aa cdr3_nt d_call clone_size cdr3_length j_call v_call
CASSSATDTQYF TGTGCCAGCAGCTCAGCAACAGATACGCAGTATTTT - - 12 TRBJ2-3 TRBV3-1/TRBV3-2
CASSLGFRVSGTTEAFF TGTGCCAGCAGCTTAGGTTTCAGGGTGAGCGGGACCACTGAAGCTTTCTTT - once 17 TRBJ1-1 TRBV13
CASSVVRDNSPLHF TGTGCCAGCAGTGTAGTACGGGATAATTCACCCCTCCACTTT - - 14 TRBJ1-6 TRBV2
CASSITGTATYEQYF TGTGCCAGCAGTATAACCGGGACAGCGACCTACGAGCAGTACTTC TRBD1 - 15 TRBJ2-7 TRBV6-5
CASSLGPREQYF TGTGCCAGCAGCTTGGGCCCACGGGAGCAGTACTTC - - 12 TRBJ2-7 TRBV5-4
CASSEFGQAYEQYF TGTGCCAGCAGTGAATTCGGGCAGGCCTACGAGCAGTACTTC - - 14 TRBJ2-7 TRBV6-1
CASSDQGQGNSYGYTF TGTGCCAGTAGTGACCAAGGACAGGGGAATTCCTATGGCTACACCTTC TRBD1 once 16 TRBJ1-2 TRBV19
CATSDTRQGETQYF TGTGCCACCAGTGACACCCGACAGGGAGAGACCCAGTACTTC TRBD1 once 14 TRBJ2-5 TRBV24-1
CSVDKGGNTIYF TGCAGCGTTGACAAGGGTGGAAACACCATATATTTT - - 12 TRBJ1-3 TRBV29-1
CASSYRTGGTDTQYF TGTGCCAGCAGTTACCGGACAGGGGGCACAGATACGCAGTATTTT TRBD1 - 15 TRBJ2-3 TRBV6-5
CSVEPPGGYGYTF TGCAGCGTTGAGCCCCCTGGCGGCTATGGCTACACCTTC - - 13 TRBJ1-2 TRBV29-1
CASSQGAGATDTQYF TGCGCCAGCAGCCAAGGAGCAGGGGCCACAGATACGCAGTATTTT - - 15 TRBJ2-3 TRBV4-1
CASGFEGNYNEQFF TGTGCTAGTGGTTTTGAGGGTAACTACAATGAGCAGTTCTTC - few 14 TRBJ2-1 TRBV12-5
CASSGSSGQGHQPQHF TGTGCCAGTAGTGGTTCGTCGGGACAGGGGCATCAGCCCCAGCATTTT TRBD1 - 16 TRBJ1-5 TRBV19
CASSSKLGPLDKGAYNEQFF TGTGCCAGCAGCAGCAAATTGGGGCCTTTAGACAAGGGGGCCTACAATGAGCAGTTCTTC - - 20 TRBJ2-1 TRBV21-1
CASSPGDSNSPLHF TGTGCCAGCAGTCCAGGGGACTCTAATTCACCCCTCCACTTT - - 14 TRBJ1-6 TRBV6-6
CASSVQGHPNTEAFF TGTGCCAGCAGCGTCCAGGGACACCCAAACACTGAAGCTTTCTTT - - 15 TRBJ1-1 TRBV7-8
CASSYFRTSGWQQYF TGTGCCAGCAGTTACTTTCGGACTAGCGGGTGGCAGCAGTACTTC TRBD2 - 15 TRBJ2-7 TRBV6-2/TRBV6-3
CASSPTSGGQGFIEQYF TGTGCCAGCTCACCCACAAGCGGAGGACAGGGGTTTATCGAGCAGTACTTC TRBD1 few 17 TRBJ2-7 TRBV18
CASSFSGDTEAFF TGCGCCAGCAGCTTTTCGGGGGACACTGAAGCTTTCTTT - - 13 TRBJ1-1 TRBV5-1
CASSRDTQKLFF TGTGCCAGCAGCCGGGACACTCAAAAACTGTTTTTT - few 12 TRBJ1-4 TRBV7-9
CASSSTGAQETQYF TGTGCCAGCAGTTCGACAGGGGCGCAAGAGACCCAGTACTTC TRBD1 - 14 TRBJ2-5 TRBV27
CADQDGYSGNTIYF TGTGCCGACCAAGACGGTTACTCTGGAAACACCATATATTTT - - 14 TRBJ1-3 TRBV5-3
CASSLLGNYGYTF TGTGCCAGCAGTCTCCTGGGAAACTATGGCTACACCTTC - - 13 TRBJ1-2 TRBV12-3/TRBV12-4
CASSGDRVNEQYF TGTGCCAGCTCCGGGGACAGGGTAAACGAGCAGTACTTC TRBD1 - 13 TRBJ2-7 TRBV2
CASSSSYQETQYF TGTGCCAGCAGCTCAAGCTATCAAGAGACCCAGTACTTC - - 13 TRBJ2-5 TRBV5-6
CASSLPTDSNYGYTF TGTGCCAGCAGCTTGCCGACAGATTCTAACTATGGCTACACCTTC - - 15 TRBJ1-2 TRBV5-5
CASSPRDRGRFEQYF TGTGCCAGCAGTCCCCGGGACAGGGGGCGATTTGAGCAGTACTTC TRBD1 - 15 TRBJ2-7 TRBV27
CAWSSGNTIYF TGTGCCTGGAGTTCTGGAAACACCATATATTTT - - 11 TRBJ1-3 TRBV30
CASSYGDYGYTF TGTGCCAGCAGTTACGGAGACTATGGCTACACCTTC - - 12 TRBJ1-2 TRBV12-3/TRBV12-4
CASSVALGNTIYF TGTGCCAGCAGTGTCGCCTTAGGAAACACCATATATTTT - - 13 TRBJ1-3 TRBV2
CASSQGSNGYTF TGTGCCAGCAGCCAAGGCTCAAATGGCTACACCTTC - - 12 TRBJ1-2 TRBV3-1/TRBV3-2
CASSPRRGNQPQHF TGTGCCAGCTCACCACGGAGGGGCAATCAGCCCCAGCATTTT - once 14 TRBJ1-5 TRBV18
CASSADWTSGELFF TGTGCCAGCAGCGCCGATTGGACTAGCGGGGAGCTGTTTTTT TRBD2 once 14 TRBJ2-2 TRBV7-6
CASSLAEQGADIQYF TGCGCCAGCAGCTTGGCGGAACAGGGGGCAGACATTCAGTACTTC TRBD1 - 15 TRBJ2-4 TRBV5-1
CASSHPGQPAEQFF TGCGCCAGCAGCCACCCGGGACAGCCAGCTGAGCAGTTCTTC TRBD1 - 14 TRBJ2-1 TRBV4-1
CASSFRTSGTDTQYF TGTGCCAGCAGTTTTAGGACTAGCGGCACAGATACGCAGTATTTT TRBD2 - 15 TRBJ2-3 TRBV27
CASSLWGEQYF TGTGCCAGCAGTTTATGGGGTGAGCAGTACTTC - - 11 TRBJ2-7 TRBV27
CASSPDFTAHRPEAFF TGTGCCAGCAGCCCAGATTTTACGGCACACCGCCCGGAAGCTTTCTTT - - 16 TRBJ1-1 TRBV7-9
CASSPVTGATNEKLFF TGCGCCAGCAGCCCAGTCACAGGCGCAACTAATGAAAAACTGTTTTTT - - 16 TRBJ1-4 TRBV5-1
CASSLTQGGDTEAFF TGTGCCAGCAGCCTAACACAGGGGGGGGACACTGAAGCTTTCTTT TRBD1 - 15 TRBJ1-1 TRBV9
CASSSGLVGEQFF TGTGCCAGCAGTAGTGGACTAGTCGGTGAGCAGTTCTTC TRBD2 - 13 TRBJ2-1 TRBV27
CASSPTGSDQPQHF TGTGCCAGCAGTCCTACAGGGTCGGATCAGCCCCAGCATTTT - - 14 TRBJ1-5 TRBV2
CASSLIGYGEQYF TGTGCCAGCAGCTTAATAGGATACGGAGAGCAGTACTTC - - 13 TRBJ2-7 TRBV7-3
CASSLQPGSGNTIYF TGTGCCAGCAGTTTACAACCGGGGTCCGGAAACACCATATATTTT - - 15 TRBJ1-3 TRBV27
CAWSSGANTEAFF TGTGCCTGGAGTTCAGGAGCGAACACTGAAGCTTTCTTT - - 13 TRBJ1-1 TRBV30
CASSWGLYTGELFF TGTGCCAGCAGTTGGGGACTTTACACCGGGGAGCTGTTTTTT - - 14 TRBJ2-2 TRBV27
CASSFRGQGVNQPQHF TGTGCCAGCAGCTTTAGGGGACAGGGGGTCAATCAGCCCCAGCATTTT TRBD1 - 16 TRBJ1-5 TRBV13
CASSLGQGNTDTQYF TGCGCCAGCAGCTTGGGACAGGGGAACACAGATACGCAGTATTTT TRBD1 - 15 TRBJ2-3 TRBV5-1
CASSLMGGSPEAFF TGCGCCAGCAGCTTGATGGGCGGGAGCCCTGAAGCTTTCTTT - - 14 TRBJ1-1 TRBV5-1
CASSFGDTEAFF TGTGCCAGCAGTTTCGGTGACACTGAAGCTTTCTTT - - 12 TRBJ1-1 TRBV28
CASSKETGTGHLYEQFF TGTGCCAGCAGCAAAGAAACCGGGACAGGGCATTTATATGAGCAGTTCTTC - - 17 TRBJ2-1 TRBV21-1
CASLDQDLYQPQHF TGTGCCAGCCTGGATCAAGACCTCTATCAGCCCCAGCATTTT - once 14 TRBJ1-5 TRBV6-5
CASILEREAFF TGTGCCAGCATCCTGGAGAGGGAAGCTTTCTTT - once 11 TRBJ1-1 TRBV28
CASSETWGSNYGYTF TGTGCCAGTAGTGAAACGTGGGGCAGCAACTATGGCTACACCTTC - - 15 TRBJ1-2 TRBV19
CSVEVEYEQYF TGCAGCGTGGAAGTCGAGTACGAGCAGTACTTC - - 11 TRBJ2-7 TRBV29-1
CASSSSPSYEQYF TGTGCCAGCAGTTCATCCCCCTCCTACGAGCAGTACTTC - - 13 TRBJ2-7 TRBV6-5
CASSGTGGEAFF TGTGCCAGCAGTGGAACAGGGGGTGAAGCTTTCTTT TRBD1 - 12 TRBJ1-1 TRBV2
CATSGRGTGGLNGYTF TGTGCCACCTCTGGCCGTGGGACAGGGGGTCTGAATGGCTACACCTTC TRBD1 few 16 TRBJ1-2 TRBV2